The present entry profiles one T cell receptor beta chain with its context. Its specificity is unknown. This record comes from a study of OX40 agonist ivuxolimab in advanced cancers. Study-wide results and caveats: Circulating CD4+ and CD8+ T cells showed clonal expansion by week 6 at 0.1 to 3.0 mg/kg. Relative to CD4+ cells, CD8+ T cells on average had more expanded clones.

The protocol was immunoSEQ multiplex PCR, while the TCRdb copy is restricted to in-frame clones and leaves out a portion. Of 60,000 to 75,000 clones listed, about 83% are singletons. The sequencing used CD4+ or CD8+ T cells sorted from blood, collected in a trial of the OX40 agonist ivuxolimab. The clonotype originates from an adult with an advanced solid tumor such as melanoma, head and neck, liver or kidney cancer.

CDR3 bases: TGTGCCAGCAGCCAAGATCTGGGGACCCTCGGCACCGGGGAGCTGTTTTTT. Its translation is CASSQDLGTLGTGELFF. This chain links TRBV4-2 with TRBJ2-2; D is perhaps TRBD1 or TRBD2 (5 bases each). The germline V and J ends were trimmed by 0 bases and 4 bases, with 15 bases remaining between them. In germline, CDR1 is LGHNA, CDR2 YNFKEQ. This CDR3 is 17 amino acids long.